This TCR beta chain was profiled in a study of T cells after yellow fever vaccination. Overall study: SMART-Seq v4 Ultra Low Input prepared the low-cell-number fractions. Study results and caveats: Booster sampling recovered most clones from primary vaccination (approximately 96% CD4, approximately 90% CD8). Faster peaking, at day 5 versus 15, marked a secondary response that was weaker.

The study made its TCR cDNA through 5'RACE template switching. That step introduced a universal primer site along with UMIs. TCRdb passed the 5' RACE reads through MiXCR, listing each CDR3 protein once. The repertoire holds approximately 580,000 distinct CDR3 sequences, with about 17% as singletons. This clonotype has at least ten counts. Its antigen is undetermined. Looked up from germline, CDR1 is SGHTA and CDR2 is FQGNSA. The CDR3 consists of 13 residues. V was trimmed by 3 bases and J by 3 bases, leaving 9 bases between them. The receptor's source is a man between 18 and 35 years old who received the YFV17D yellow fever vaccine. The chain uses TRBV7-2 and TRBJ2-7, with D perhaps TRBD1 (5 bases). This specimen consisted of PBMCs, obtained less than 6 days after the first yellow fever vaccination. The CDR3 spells CASSFSGRYEQYF. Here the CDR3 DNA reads TGTGCCAGCAGCTTCTCAGGGCGCTACGAGCAGTACTTC. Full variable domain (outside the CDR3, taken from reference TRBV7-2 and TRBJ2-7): GAGVSQSPSNKVTEKGKDVELRCDPISGHTALYWYRQSLGQGLEFLIYFQGNSAPDKSGLPSDRFSAERTGGSVSTLTIQRTQQEDSAVYLCASSFSGRYEQYFGPGTRLTVT.